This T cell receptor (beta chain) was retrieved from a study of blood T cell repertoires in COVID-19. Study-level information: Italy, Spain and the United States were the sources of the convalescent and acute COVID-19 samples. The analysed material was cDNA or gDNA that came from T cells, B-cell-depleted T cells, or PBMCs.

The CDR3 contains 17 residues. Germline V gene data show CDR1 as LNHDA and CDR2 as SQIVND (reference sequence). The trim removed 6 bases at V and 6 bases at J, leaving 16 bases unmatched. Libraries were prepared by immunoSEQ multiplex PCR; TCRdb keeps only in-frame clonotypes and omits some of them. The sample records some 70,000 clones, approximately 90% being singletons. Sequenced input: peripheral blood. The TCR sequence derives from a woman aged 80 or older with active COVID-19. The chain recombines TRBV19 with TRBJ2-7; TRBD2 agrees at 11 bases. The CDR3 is CASRSLAGGTIEREQYF. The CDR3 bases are TGTGCCAGTAGAAGCTTAGCGGGAGGGACGATAGAACGCGAGCAGTACTTC.